This entry concerns a single T cell receptor beta chain. In terms of age and location, participants ranged from roughly 18 to 100 years and lived in about two dozen US areas. The study assigned cohorts using participant-reported clinical history. This CDR3 has 15 residues. These data are taken from a study of blood T cell repertoires in COVID-19. Data came from immunoSEQ multiplex PCR; TCRdb stores just in-frame clones and leaves some out. The table includes 270,000 or so clones, approximately 84% detected once. The genes are TRBV21-1 and TRBJ1-5; TRBD1, the table's D call, lacks a check against the DNA. TRBV21-1 is a recognized pseudogene. Material: PBMCs or T cells enriched from blood (not recorded which). This receptor was obtained from a woman aged 50 to 60 who had been exposed to COVID-19. CDR3 in amino acids: CASSPDRDLNQPQHF. The CDR3 DNA is TGTGCCAGCAGCCCAGACAGGGACCTCAATCAGCCCCAGCATTTT.